This T cell receptor (beta chain) comes out of a study of T-cell reconstitution after alpha-beta-depleted transplantation in children. V was pared by 5 bases and J by 4 bases, with 12 bases of the junction left unmatched. The CDR3 length is 17 residues. CDR1 and CDR2 (germline): DFQATT, SNEGSKA (reference sequence). Construction of the TCRbeta library involved unique molecular identifiers. One entry per CDR3 protein, called by TCRdb with MiXCR from the PCR reads. The table has some 70,000 distinct CDR3 sequences, 7% to 8% seen once; the top ten hold approximately 2.4%. This clonotype has ten or more counts.

This clonotype was obtained from a human donor who donated a stem cell graft to a child with acute lymphoblastic leukemia. The chain carries TRBV20-1 and TRBJ2-7; 15 bases agree with TRBD2. The input for sequencing was PBMCs from the stem cell graft donor, taken from the stem cell graft. DNA for the CDR3: TGCAGTGCTCCCACTTCCGGGACTAGCGGGAGGAGGTACGAGCAGTACTTC. Protein product: CSAPTSGTSGRRYEQYF.